Below are 5 T cell receptor beta chains sequenced from a single sample in a study of shared clonotypes between healthy human individuals (dated by TCRdb to about 2020). Receptor amplification or capture employed the immunoSEQ multiplex PCR assay. TCRdb limited this immuneACCESS table to in-frame rearrangements with V and J called. A share of clones is missing; checked studies link under half to unresolved V genes, and the rest is unexplained. The sample records 190,000 or so clones, 85% to 95% of which are singletons. The leading ten clones occupy around 0.072% of the sample. The sequenced sample was naive CD4+ T cells sorted from blood. Taken with the paper, the label for cell subset or site translates to: CD45RA+ positively selected. The receptors were sampled from a woman aged 25 to 45 in good health.

This sequence joins TRBV19 and TRBJ2-7, with 7 bases lining up with TRBD1. The CDR3 sequence is 12 residues long. The J segment lost 5 bases and the V segment lost 4 bases, leaving 2 bases of the junction unmatched. CDR1 and CDR2 (germline): LNHDA, SQIVND (reference sequence). This chain's CDR3 is CASSTGGHEQYF. As DNA, the CDR3 is TGTGCCAGTAGTACAGGGGGTCACGAGCAGTACTTC.

The chain recombines TRBV28 with TRBJ2-5, with D possibly being TRBD2 (6 bases). The CDR3 runs to 14 residues. From germline, CDR1 is MDHEN and CDR2 SYDVKM. Trimming cost V 2 bases and J 11 bases, with 18 bases left between them. CDR3 amino acids: CASSLGPPREEQYF. CDR3 nucleotide sequence: TGTGCCAGCAGTTTAGGGCCACCCAGGGAGGAGCAGTACTTC.

The chain joins TRBV25-1 to TRBJ1-1, with 7 bases that match TRBD1. V trimming: 4 bases; J trimming: 2 bases; junction bases outside the gene matches: 4. Germline V gene data show CDR1 as MGHDK and CDR2 as SYGVNS. The CDR3 length is 14 residues. The CDR3 DNA sequence: TGTGCCAGCAGTGTGACAGGGTTCAACACTGAAGCTTTCTTT. Translated: CASSVTGFNTEAFF.

The chain combines TRBV4-1 with TRBJ2-5, with TRBD2 as a possible D gene (5 bases). The J call is uncertain, as TRBJ2-7 better fits the DNA end. This CDR3 comprises 16 residues. Germline values: CDR1 MGHRA, CDR2 YSYEKL. The CDR3: CASSQEETTNSYEQYF. The CDR3 DNA reads as TGCGCCAGCAGCCAAGAAGAAACGACTAACTCTTACGAGCAGTACTTC.

The chain uses TRBV5-4 and TRBJ2-7; 11 bases are shared with TRBD2. CDR1 is SGHNT and CDR2 is YYREEE in the germline V gene (reference sequence). The trim removed 0 bases at V and 1 base at J, leaving 6 bases unmatched. The CDR3 contains 17 residues. This chain's CDR3 is CASSLGGLAGQSYEQYF. In DNA, the CDR3 is TGTGCCAGCAGCTTGGGCGGACTAGCGGGTCAGTCCTACGAGCAGTACTTC.